Sequencing of this T cell receptor beta chain was carried out in a study of radiotherapy plus CTLA-4 blockade in lung cancer. Study overall: Among all patients, approximately 17% showed objective responses, while 30% to 35% had disease control.

The CDR3 contains 18 residues. CDR1 and CDR2 (germline): SGDLS, YYNGEE. V was clipped by 4 bases and J by 3 bases; unmatched bases: 13. Data came from immunoSEQ multiplex PCR; TCRdb stores just in-frame clones and leaves some out. Counted here are 60,000 to 85,000 clones, about 87% occurring once; the ten biggest clones make up about 1%. Points from the study as a whole: With interferon-beta, early dynamics of blood T cell clones were reported to best predict response.

As regards this clone: The antigen is not known.

The clonotype originates from a human donor with non-small cell lung cancer who had stable disease on radiotherapy plus ipilimumab. The rearrangement uses TRBV9 and TRBJ2-3; 11 bases align to TRBD2. Source: peripheral blood, taken from a patient treated with radiotherapy plus ipilimumab. CDR3 loop: CASSPRSGGELRTDTQYF. The CDR3 DNA sequence: TGTGCCAGCAGCCCCCGTAGCGGGGGGGAATTAAGGACAGATACGCAGTATTTT.